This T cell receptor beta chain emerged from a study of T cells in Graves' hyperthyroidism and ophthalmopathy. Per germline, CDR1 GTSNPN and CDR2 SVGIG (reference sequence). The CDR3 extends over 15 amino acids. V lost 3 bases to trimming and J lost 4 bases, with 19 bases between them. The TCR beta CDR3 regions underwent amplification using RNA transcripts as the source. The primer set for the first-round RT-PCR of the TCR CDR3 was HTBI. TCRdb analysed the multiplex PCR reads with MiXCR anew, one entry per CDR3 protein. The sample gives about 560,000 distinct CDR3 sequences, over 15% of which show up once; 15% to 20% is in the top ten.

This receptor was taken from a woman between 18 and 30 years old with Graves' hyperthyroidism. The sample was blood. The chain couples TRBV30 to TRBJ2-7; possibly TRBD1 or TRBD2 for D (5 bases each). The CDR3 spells CAWSGTATTAYEQYF. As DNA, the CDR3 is TGTGCCTGGAGCGGGACGGCCACGACGGCTTACGAGCAGTACTTC.